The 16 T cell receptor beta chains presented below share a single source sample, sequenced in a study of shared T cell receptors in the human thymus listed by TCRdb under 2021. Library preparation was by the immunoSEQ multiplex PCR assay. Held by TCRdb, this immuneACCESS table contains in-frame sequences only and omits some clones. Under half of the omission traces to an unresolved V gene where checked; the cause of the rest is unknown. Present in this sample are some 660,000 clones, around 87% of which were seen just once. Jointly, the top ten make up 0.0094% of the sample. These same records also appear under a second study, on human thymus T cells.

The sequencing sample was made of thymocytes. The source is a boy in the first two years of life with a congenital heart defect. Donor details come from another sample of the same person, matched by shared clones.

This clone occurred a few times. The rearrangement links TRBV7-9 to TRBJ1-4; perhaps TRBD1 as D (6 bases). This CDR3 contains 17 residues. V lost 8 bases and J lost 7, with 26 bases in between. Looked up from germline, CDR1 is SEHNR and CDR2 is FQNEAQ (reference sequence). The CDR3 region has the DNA TGTGCCAGCGCCAGAGGGGGGGCGGGGATTTTAGGTGAAAAACTGTTTTTT. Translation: CASARGGAGILGEKLFF. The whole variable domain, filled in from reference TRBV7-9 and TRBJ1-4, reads DTGVSQNPRHKITKRGQNVTFRCDPISEHNRLYWYRQTLGQGPEFLTYFQNEAQLEKSRLLSDRFSAERPKGSFSTLEIQRTEQGDSAMYLCASARGGAGILGEKLFFGSGTQLSVL.

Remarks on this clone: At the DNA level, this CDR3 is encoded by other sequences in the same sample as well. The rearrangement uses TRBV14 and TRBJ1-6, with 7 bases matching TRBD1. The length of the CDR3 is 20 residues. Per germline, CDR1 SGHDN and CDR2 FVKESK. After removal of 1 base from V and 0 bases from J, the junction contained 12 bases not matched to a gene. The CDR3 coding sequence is TGTGCCAGCAGCCAAGTCTACAGGGGCGATCCCCTCTCCTATAATTCACCCCTCCACTTT. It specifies CASSQVYRGDPLSYNSPLHF.

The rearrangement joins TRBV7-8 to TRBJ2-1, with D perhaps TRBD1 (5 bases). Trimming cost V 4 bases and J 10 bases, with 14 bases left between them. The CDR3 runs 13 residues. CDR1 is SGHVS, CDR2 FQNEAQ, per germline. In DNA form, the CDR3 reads TGTGCCAGCAGCTCAATCAGGGTTCCCGAGCAGTTCTTC. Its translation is CASSSIRVPEQFF.

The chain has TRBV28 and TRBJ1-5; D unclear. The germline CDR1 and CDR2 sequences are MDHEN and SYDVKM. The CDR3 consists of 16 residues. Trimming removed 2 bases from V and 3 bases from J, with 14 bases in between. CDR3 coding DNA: TGTGCCAGCAGTTTAGAAACTCGGACTGTCAATCAGCCCCAGCATTTT. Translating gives CASSLETRTVNQPQHF. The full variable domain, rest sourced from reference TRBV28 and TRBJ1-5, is DVKVTQSSRYLVKRTGEKVFLECVQDMDHENMFWYRQDPGLGLRLIYFSYDVKMKEKGDIPEGYSVSREKKERFSLILESASTNQTSMYLCASSLETRTVNQPQHFGDGTRLSIL.

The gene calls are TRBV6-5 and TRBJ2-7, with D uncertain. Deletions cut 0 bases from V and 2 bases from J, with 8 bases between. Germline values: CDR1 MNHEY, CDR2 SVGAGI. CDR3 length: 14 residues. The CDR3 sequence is CASSYSDKAYEQYF. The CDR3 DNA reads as TGTGCCAGCAGTTACTCCGACAAGGCCTACGAGCAGTACTTC.

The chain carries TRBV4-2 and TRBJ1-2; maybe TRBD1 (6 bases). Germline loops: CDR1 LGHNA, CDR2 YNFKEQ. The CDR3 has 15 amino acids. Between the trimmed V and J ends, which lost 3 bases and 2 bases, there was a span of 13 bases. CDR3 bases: TGTGCCAGCAGCCACGACTGGACAGCCAACTATGGCTACACCTTC. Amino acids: CASSHDWTANYGYTF.

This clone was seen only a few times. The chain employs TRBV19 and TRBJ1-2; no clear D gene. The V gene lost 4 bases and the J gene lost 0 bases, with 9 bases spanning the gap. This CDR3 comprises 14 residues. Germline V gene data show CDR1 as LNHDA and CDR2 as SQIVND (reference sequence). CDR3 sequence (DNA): TGTGCCAGTAGTAATAAAGAGACTAACTATGGCTACACCTTC. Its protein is CASSNKETNYGYTF.

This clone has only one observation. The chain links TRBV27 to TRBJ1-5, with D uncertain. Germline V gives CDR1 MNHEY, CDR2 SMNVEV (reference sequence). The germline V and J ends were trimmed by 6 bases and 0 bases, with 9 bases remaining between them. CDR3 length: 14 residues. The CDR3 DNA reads TGTGCCAGCAGGCTAGTCTATAGCAATCAGCCCCAGCATTTT. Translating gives CASRLVYSNQPQHF.

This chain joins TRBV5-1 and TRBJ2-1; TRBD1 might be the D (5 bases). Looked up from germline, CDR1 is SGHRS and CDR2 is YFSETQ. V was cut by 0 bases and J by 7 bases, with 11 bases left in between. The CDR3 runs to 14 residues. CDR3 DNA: TGCGCCAGCAGCTTGGGCAGGGATAAGAATGAGCAGTTCTTC. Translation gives CASSLGRDKNEQFF.

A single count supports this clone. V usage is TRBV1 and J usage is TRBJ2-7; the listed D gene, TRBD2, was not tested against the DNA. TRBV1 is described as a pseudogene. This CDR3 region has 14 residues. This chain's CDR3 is CTSSQVAGDHEQYF. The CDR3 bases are TGCACCAGCAGCCAAGTAGCGGGAGACCACGAGCAGTACTTC.

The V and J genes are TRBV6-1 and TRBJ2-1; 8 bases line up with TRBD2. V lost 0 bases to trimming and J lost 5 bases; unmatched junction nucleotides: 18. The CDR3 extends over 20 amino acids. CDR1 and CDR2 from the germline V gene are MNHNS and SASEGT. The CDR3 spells CASSEALGGLGGGPNNEQFF. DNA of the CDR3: TGTGCCAGCAGTGAAGCGCTGGGGGGATTGGGCGGGGGGCCAAACAATGAGCAGTTCTTC.

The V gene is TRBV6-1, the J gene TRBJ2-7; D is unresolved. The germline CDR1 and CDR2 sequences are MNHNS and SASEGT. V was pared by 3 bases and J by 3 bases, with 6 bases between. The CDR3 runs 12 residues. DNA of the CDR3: TGTGCCAGCAGTGACCTCTACTACGAGCAGTACTTC. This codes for CASSDLYYEQYF.

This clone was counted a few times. The CDR3: CASSRRDRGLDYGYTF. In nucleotides, the CDR3 is TGTGCCAGCAGTCGCCGGGACAGGGGGCTTGACTATGGCTACACCTTC. The chain joins TRBV7-9 to TRBJ1-2; TRBD1 agrees at 12 bases. Unmatched junction bases numbered 8, after V lost 6 bases and J lost 3 bases. The CDR3 totals 16 residues. Germline V gene data show CDR1 as SEHNR and CDR2 as FQNEAQ (reference sequence).

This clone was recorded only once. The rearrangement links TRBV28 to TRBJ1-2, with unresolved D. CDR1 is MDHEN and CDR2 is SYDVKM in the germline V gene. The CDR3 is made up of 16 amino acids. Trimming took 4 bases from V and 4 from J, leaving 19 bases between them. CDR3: CASSSRSPGSLYGYTF. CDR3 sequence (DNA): TGTGCCAGCAGTTCTCGGTCCCCAGGCAGCCTCTATGGCTACACCTTC.

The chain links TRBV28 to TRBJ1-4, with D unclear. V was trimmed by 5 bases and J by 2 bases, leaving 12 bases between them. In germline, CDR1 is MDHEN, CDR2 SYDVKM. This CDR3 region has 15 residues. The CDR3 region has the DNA TGTGCCAGCAGTCCTACCGGGATGACTAATGAAAAACTGTTTTTT. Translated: CASSPTGMTNEKLFF.

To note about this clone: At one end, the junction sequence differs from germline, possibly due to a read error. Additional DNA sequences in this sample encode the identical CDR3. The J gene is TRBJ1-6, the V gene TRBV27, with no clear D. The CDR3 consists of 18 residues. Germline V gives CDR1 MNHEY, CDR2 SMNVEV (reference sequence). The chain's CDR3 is CASSQSSLEWSYNSPLHF. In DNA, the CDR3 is TGTGCCAGCAGTCAATCCTCCCTCGAGTGGTCCTATAATTCCCCCCTCCACTTT.